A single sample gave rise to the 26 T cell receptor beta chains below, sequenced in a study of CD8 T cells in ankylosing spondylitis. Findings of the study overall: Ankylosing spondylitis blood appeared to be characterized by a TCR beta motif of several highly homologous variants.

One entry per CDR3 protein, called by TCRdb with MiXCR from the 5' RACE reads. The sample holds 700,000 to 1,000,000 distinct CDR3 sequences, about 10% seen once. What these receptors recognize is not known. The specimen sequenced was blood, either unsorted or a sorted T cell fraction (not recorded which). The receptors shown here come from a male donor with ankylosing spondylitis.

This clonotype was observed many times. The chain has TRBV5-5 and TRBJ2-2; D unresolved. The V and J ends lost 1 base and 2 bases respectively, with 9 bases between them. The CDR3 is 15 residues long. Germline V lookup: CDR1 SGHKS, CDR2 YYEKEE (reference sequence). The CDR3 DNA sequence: TGTGCCAGCAGCTTGAGTGGCCAAAACACCGGGGAGCTGTTTTTT. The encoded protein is CASSLSGQNTGELFF.

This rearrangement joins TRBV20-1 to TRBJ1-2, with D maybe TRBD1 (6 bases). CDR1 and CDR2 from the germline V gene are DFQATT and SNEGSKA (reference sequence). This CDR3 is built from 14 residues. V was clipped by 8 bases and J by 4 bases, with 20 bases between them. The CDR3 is CSKGSQGNPYGYTF. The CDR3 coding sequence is TGCAGTAAAGGTTCACAGGGAAATCCCTATGGCTACACCTTC.

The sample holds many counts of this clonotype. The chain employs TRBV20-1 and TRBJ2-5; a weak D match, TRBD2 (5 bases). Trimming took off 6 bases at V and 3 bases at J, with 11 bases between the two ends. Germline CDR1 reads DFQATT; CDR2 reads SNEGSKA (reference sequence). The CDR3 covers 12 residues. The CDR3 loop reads CSAREYEETQYF. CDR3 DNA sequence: TGCAGTGCCCGGGAATATGAAGAGACCCAGTACTTC.

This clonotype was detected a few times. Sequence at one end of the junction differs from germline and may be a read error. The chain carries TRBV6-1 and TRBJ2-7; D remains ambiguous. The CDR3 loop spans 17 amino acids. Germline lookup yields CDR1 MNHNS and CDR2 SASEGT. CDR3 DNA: TGTGCCAGCGGTGAACAAGACCCATCCTTCAGCTCCTACGAGCAGTACTTC. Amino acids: CASGEQDPSFSSYEQYF.

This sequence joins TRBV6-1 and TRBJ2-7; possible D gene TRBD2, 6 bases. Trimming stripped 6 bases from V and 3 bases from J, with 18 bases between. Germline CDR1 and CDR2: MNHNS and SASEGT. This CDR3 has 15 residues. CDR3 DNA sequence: TGTGCCAGCAGGGCTAGACTAGGAACAAACTACGAGCAGTACTTC. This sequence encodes CASRARLGTNYEQYF.

Here the CDR3 DNA reads TGCGCCAGCACCCGAAACGAAGAGACCCAGTACTTC. Encoded protein: CASTRNEETQYF. The V and J genes are TRBV5-1 and TRBJ2-5; D unresolved. V was cut by 6 bases and J by 3 bases, with 9 bases left in between. Germline assignment: CDR1 SGHRS and CDR2 YFSETQ. The CDR3 is 12 amino acids.

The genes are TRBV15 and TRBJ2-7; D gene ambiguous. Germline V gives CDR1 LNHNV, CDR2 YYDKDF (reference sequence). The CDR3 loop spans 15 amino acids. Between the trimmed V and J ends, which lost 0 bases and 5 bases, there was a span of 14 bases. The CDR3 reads CATSREKRSADEQYF. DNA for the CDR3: TGTGCCACCAGCAGAGAAAAAAGAAGCGCCGACGAGCAGTACTTC.

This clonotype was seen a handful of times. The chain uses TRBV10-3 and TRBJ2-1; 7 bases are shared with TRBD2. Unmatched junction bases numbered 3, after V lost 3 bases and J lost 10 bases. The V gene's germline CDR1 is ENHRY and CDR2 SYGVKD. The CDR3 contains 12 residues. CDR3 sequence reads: CAISDRGEEQFF. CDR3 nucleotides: TGTGCCATCAGTGATCGGGGGGAGGAGCAGTTCTTC.

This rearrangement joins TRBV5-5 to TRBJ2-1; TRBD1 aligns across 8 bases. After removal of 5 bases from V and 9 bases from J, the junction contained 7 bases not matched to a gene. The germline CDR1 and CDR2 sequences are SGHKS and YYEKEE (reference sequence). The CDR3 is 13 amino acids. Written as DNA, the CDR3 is TGTGCCAGCAGTTTTTCAGGGGGCGGTGAGCAGTTCTTC. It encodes CASSFSGGGEQFF.

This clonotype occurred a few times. CDR3 loop: CASSRDRFAQETQYF. The CDR3 nucleotides read TGCGCCAGCAGCCGTGACAGGTTTGCCCAAGAGACCCAGTACTTC. This chain links TRBV5-1 with TRBJ2-5, with D perhaps TRBD1 (6 bases). The V end lost 4 bases, the J end lost 1 base, and 14 bases lay between the germline ends. The germline V gene has CDR1 SGHRS and CDR2 YFSETQ. The CDR3 is 15 residues long.

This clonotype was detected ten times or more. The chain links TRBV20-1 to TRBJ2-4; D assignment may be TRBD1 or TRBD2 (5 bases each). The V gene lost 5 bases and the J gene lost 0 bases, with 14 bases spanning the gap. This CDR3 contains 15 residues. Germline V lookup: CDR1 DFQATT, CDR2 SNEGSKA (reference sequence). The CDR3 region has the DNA TGCAGTGCTTCCTTTGGGGGAATAGCCAAAAACATTCAGTACTTC. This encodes CSASFGGIAKNIQYF.

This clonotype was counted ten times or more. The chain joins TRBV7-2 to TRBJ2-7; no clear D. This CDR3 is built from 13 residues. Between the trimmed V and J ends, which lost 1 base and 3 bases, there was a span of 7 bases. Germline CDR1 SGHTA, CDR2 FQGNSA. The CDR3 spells CASSLGAVYEQYF. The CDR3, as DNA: TGTGCCAGCAGCTTAGGCGCAGTCTACGAGCAGTACTTC.

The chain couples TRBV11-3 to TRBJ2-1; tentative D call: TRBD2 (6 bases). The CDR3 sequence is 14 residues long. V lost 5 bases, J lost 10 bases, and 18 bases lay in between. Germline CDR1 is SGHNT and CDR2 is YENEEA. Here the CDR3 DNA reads TGTGCCAGCAGCCGAAAACGGGACTCGGCGGAGCAGTTCTTC. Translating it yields CASSRKRDSAEQFF.

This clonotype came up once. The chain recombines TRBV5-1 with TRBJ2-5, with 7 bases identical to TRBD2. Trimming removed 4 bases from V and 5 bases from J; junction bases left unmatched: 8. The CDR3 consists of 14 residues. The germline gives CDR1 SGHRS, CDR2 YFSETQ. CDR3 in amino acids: CASSPGLVWETQYF. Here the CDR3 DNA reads TGCGCCAGCAGCCCCGGACTAGTTTGGGAGACCCAGTACTTC.

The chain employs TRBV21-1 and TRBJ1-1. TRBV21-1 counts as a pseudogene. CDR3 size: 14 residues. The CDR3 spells CASSLPLMNTEAFF. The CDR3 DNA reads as TGTGCCAGCAGCCTCCCTCTCATGAACACTGAAGCTTTCTTT.

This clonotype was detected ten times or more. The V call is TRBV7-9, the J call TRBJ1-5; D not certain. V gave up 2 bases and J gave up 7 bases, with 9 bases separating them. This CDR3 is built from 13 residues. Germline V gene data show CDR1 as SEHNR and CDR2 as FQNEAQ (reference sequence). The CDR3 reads CASSLIEGQPQHF. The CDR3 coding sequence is TGTGCCAGCAGCTTAATTGAAGGACAGCCCCAGCATTTT.

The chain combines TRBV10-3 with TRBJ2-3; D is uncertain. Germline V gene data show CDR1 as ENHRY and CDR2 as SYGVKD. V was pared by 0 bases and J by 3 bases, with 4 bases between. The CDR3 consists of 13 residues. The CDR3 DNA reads TGTGCCATCAGTGAGTCCCGAACAGATACGCAGTATTTT. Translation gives CAISESRTDTQYF.

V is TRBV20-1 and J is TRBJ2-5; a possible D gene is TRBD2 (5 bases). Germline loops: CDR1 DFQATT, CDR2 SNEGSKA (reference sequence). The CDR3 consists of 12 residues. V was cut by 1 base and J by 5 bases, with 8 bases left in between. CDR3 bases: TGCAGTGCTAGAGCCCGGGGTGAGACCCAGTACTTC. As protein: CSARARGETQYF.

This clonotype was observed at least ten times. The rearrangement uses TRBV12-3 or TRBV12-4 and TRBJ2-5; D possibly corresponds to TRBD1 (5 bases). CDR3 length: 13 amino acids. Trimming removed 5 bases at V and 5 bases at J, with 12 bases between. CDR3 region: CASSPRAGETQYF. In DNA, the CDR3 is TGTGCCAGCAGTCCCAGGGCAGGGGAGACCCAGTACTTC.

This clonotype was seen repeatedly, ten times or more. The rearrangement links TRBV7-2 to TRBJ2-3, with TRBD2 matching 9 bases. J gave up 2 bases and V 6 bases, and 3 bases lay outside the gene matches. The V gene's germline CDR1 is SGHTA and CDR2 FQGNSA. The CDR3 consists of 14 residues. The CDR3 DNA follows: TGTGCCAGCAGAAGCGGGAGGTACACAGATACGCAGTATTTT. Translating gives CASRSGRYTDTQYF.

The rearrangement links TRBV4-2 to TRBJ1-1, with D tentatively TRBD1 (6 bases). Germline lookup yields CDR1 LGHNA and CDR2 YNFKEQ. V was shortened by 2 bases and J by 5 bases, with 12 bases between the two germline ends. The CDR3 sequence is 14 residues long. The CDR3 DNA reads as TGTGCCAGCAGCCAAAGTGTAGGGGGGACTGAAGCTTTCTTT. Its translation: CASSQSVGGTEAFF.

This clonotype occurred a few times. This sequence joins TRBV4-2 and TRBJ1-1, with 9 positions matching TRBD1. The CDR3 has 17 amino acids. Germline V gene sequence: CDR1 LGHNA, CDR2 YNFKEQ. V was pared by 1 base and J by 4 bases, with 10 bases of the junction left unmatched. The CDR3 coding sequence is TGTGCCAGCAGCCAAGTGGAGGCGACAGGGGGAACCACTGAAGCTTTCTTT. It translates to CASSQVEATGGTTEAFF.

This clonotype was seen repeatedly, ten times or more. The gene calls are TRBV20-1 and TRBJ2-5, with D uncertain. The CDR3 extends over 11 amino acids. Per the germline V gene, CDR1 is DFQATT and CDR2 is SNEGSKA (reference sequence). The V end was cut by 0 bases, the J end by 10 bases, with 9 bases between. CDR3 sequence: CSARDLWGQYF. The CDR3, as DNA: TGCAGTGCTAGAGATCTTTGGGGCCAGTACTTC.

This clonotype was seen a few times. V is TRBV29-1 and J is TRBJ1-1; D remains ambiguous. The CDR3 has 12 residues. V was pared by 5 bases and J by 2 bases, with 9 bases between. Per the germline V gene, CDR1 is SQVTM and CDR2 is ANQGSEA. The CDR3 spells CSVRPPNTEAFF. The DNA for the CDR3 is TGCAGCGTTCGACCACCCAACACTGAAGCTTTCTTT. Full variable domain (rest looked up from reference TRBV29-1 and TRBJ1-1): SAVISQKPSRDICQRGTSLTIQCQVDSQVTMMFWYRQQPGQSLTLIATANQGSEATYESGFVIDKFPISRPNLTFSTLTVSNMSPEDSSIYLCSVRPPNTEAFFGQGTRLTVV.

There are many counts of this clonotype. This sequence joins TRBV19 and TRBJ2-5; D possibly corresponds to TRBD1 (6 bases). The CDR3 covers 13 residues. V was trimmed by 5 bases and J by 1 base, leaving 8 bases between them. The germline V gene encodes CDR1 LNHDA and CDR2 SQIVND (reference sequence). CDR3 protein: CASSGQIQETQYF. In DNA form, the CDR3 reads TGTGCCAGTAGTGGACAGATCCAAGAGACCCAGTACTTC. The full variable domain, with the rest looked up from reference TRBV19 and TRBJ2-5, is DGGITQSPKYLFRKEGQNVTLSCEQNLNHDAMYWYRQDPGQGLRLIYYSQIVNDFQKGDIAEGYSVSREKKESFPLTVTSAQKNPTAFYLCASSGQIQETQYFGPGTRLLVL.

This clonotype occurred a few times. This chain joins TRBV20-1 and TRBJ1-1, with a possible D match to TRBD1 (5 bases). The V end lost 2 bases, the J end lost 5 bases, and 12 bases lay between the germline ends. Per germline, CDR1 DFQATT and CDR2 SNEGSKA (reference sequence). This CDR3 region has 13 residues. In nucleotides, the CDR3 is TGCAGTGCTAGACCATCCGACAGAACTGAAGCTTTCTTT. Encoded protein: CSARPSDRTEAFF.